A selection of T cell receptor beta chains follows, all from one sample in a study of blood T cell repertoires in COVID-19. Repertoires were generated with immunoSEQ multiplex PCR, while TCRdb's copy carries only in-frame clones and drops some. Among over 200,000 clones listed, just under 90% were seen once. The sample taken for sequencing was PBMCs or T cells enriched from blood (not recorded which). Receptors were obtained from a woman aged 25 to 39 with acute COVID-19. Both conserved end residues are part of each CDR3. Fields, in order: J gene, D gene, V gene, clone size, CDR3 protein, CDR3 DNA. D genes are given only for firm matches. A row's size may be missing; if present it is once, few, many or a size class.

j_gene: TRBJ2-6
d_gene: .
v_gene: TRBV5-1
abundance: .
CDR3aa: CASSDSPSGANVLTF
CDR3nt: TGCGCCAGCAGCGATAGTCCCTCTGGGGCCAACGTCCTGACTTTC

j_gene: TRBJ2-7
d_gene: TRBD1
v_gene: TRBV19
abundance: .
CDR3aa: CASSMGQFSSYEQYF
CDR3nt: TGTGCCAGTAGTATGGGACAGTTTAGCTCCTACGAGCAGTACTTC

j_gene: TRBJ1-6
d_gene: .
v_gene: TRBV30
abundance: medium-sized
CDR3aa: CAWRRANSPLHF
CDR3nt: TGTGCCTGGAGGAGGGCTAATTCACCCCTCCACTTT

j_gene: TRBJ1-1
d_gene: TRBD1
v_gene: TRBV10-3
abundance: .
CDR3aa: CAISETRTGRTEAFF
CDR3nt: TGTGCCATCAGTGAGACACGGACAGGGCGTACTGAAGCTTTCTTT

j_gene: TRBJ1-6
d_gene: TRBD1
v_gene: TRBV30
abundance: .
CDR3aa: CAWRGTGSKKSSYNSPLHF
CDR3nt: TGTGCCTGGAGGGGGACAGGGAGTAAAAAGAGCTCCTATAATTCACCCCTCCACTTT

j_gene: TRBJ2-3
d_gene: .
v_gene: TRBV3-1/TRBV3-2
abundance: once
CDR3aa: CASSGIGPSWENTQYF
CDR3nt: TGTGCCAGCAGCGGAATTGGGCCTAGCTGGGAAAATACGCAGTATTTT

j_gene: TRBJ1-1
d_gene: .
v_gene: TRBV4-1
abundance: .
CDR3aa: CASSRVSGVRAEAFF
CDR3nt: TGCGCCAGCAGCCGAGTTAGCGGGGTTAGGGCTGAAGCTTTCTTT

j_gene: TRBJ1-6
d_gene: .
v_gene: TRBV5-4
abundance: .
CDR3aa: CASFDQDLTGPNSPLHF
CDR3nt: TGTGCCAGCTTCGACCAAGACCTAACAGGGCCGAATTCACCCCTCCACTTT

j_gene: TRBJ2-7
d_gene: TRBD1
v_gene: TRBV10-2
abundance: .
CDR3aa: CASSGVRDRDEQYF
CDR3nt: TGCGCCAGCAGTGGGGTAAGGGACAGAGACGAGCAGTACTTC

j_gene: TRBJ2-1
d_gene: TRBD2
v_gene: TRBV3-1/TRBV3-2
abundance: .
CDR3aa: CASSHQLAGGYNEQFF
CDR3nt: TGTGCCAGCAGCCATCAGCTAGCGGGGGGGTACAATGAGCAGTTCTTC

j_gene: TRBJ1-4
d_gene: .
v_gene: TRBV27
abundance: .
CDR3aa: CASSPFPTNEKLFF
CDR3nt: TGTGCCAGCAGTCCCTTTCCAACTAATGAAAAACTGTTTTTT

j_gene: TRBJ1-3
d_gene: .
v_gene: TRBV6-5
abundance: .
CDR3aa: CASRNRDTIYF
CDR3nt: TGTGCCAGCAGGAACAGAGACACCATATATTTT

j_gene: TRBJ1-6
d_gene: TRBD1
v_gene: TRBV5-1
abundance: .
CDR3aa: CASRPDRGFRHSPLHF
CDR3nt: TGCGCCAGTCGCCCGGACAGGGGATTTCGGCATTCACCCCTCCACTTT

j_gene: TRBJ2-2
d_gene: .
v_gene: TRBV9
abundance: .
CDR3aa: CASSQPLASGRSTGELFF
CDR3nt: TGTGCCAGCAGCCAACCTCTAGCGAGTGGCCGGTCTACCGGGGAGCTGTTTTTT

j_gene: TRBJ2-1
d_gene: TRBD2
v_gene: TRBV7-6
abundance: .
CDR3aa: CASRLAGAHNEQFF
CDR3nt: TGTGCCAGCAGACTAGCGGGGGCCCACAATGAGCAGTTCTTC

j_gene: TRBJ1-5
d_gene: .
v_gene: TRBV19
abundance: few
CDR3aa: CASSIRVGRGGQPQHF
CDR3nt: TGTGCCAGTAGTATTCGGGTTGGGCGGGGAGGACAGCCCCAGCATTTT

j_gene: TRBJ1-5
d_gene: TRBD1
v_gene: TRBV7-9
abundance: .
CDR3aa: CASSTGGGVKVQPQHF
CDR3nt: TGTGCCAGCAGTACAGGGGGCGGCGTGAAGGTGCAGCCCCAGCATTTT

j_gene: TRBJ1-3
d_gene: .
v_gene: TRBV2
abundance: .
CDR3aa: CASSLETGNTIYF
CDR3nt: TGTGCCAGCAGCCTTGAGACTGGAAACACCATATATTTT

j_gene: TRBJ2-5
d_gene: TRBD1
v_gene: TRBV6-2/TRBV6-3
abundance: .
CDR3aa: CASSYLGGYQETQYF
CDR3nt: TGTGCCAGCAGTTACTTAGGGGGCTACCAAGAGACCCAGTACTTC

j_gene: TRBJ2-7
d_gene: .
v_gene: TRBV2
abundance: .
CDR3aa: CASSRGGLDEQYF
CDR3nt: TGTGCCAGCTCCCGTGGAGGGTTGGACGAGCAGTACTTC

j_gene: TRBJ2-5
d_gene: .
v_gene: TRBV11-2
abundance: .
CDR3aa: CASSLQIDRTQYF
CDR3nt: TGTGCCAGCAGCCTTCAAATCGATAGGACCCAGTACTTC

j_gene: TRBJ1-1
d_gene: TRBD1
v_gene: TRBV19
abundance: .
CDR3aa: CASSKTGQGATEAFF
CDR3nt: TGTGCCAGTAGTAAAACGGGACAGGGGGCTACTGAAGCTTTCTTT

j_gene: TRBJ1-3
d_gene: .
v_gene: TRBV5-4
abundance: .
CDR3aa: CATGDRLIGNTIYF
CDR3nt: TGTGCCACTGGAGACAGGTTAATAGGAAACACCATATATTTT

j_gene: TRBJ1-6
d_gene: TRBD1
v_gene: TRBV2
abundance: .
CDR3aa: CARTGTEFNSPLHF
CDR3nt: TGTGCCAGAACCGGGACAGAATTCAATTCACCCCTCCACTTT

j_gene: TRBJ1-4
d_gene: .
v_gene: TRBV25-1
abundance: .
CDR3aa: CASSDGSPNEKLFF
CDR3nt: TGTGCCAGCAGTGACGGGTCCCCTAATGAAAAACTGTTTTTT

j_gene: TRBJ1-3
d_gene: .
v_gene: TRBV6-5
abundance: .
CDR3aa: CASSQTGFGNTIYF
CDR3nt: TGTGCCAGCAGCCAGACAGGTTTTGGAAACACCATATATTTT

j_gene: TRBJ1-1
d_gene: TRBD1
v_gene: TRBV7-2
abundance: .
CDR3aa: CASSLEGAEAFF
CDR3nt: TGTGCCAGCAGCTTGGAGGGGGCCGAAGCTTTCTTT

j_gene: TRBJ1-5
d_gene: .
v_gene: TRBV5-4
abundance: .
CDR3aa: CASSLGGPYSNQPQHF
CDR3nt: TGTGCCAGCAGCCTGGGAGGTCCCTATAGCAATCAGCCCCAGCATTTT

j_gene: TRBJ1-2
d_gene: TRBD1
v_gene: TRBV5-4
abundance: .
CDR3aa: CASSPTGDRGYTF
CDR3nt: TGTGCCAGCAGCCCCACAGGGGATCGTGGCTACACCTTC

j_gene: TRBJ1-1
d_gene: TRBD1
v_gene: TRBV19
abundance: .
CDR3aa: CASSPTGAEAFF
CDR3nt: TGTGCCAGTAGCCCGACAGGGGCTGAAGCTTTCTTT

j_gene: TRBJ1-3
d_gene: .
v_gene: TRBV19
abundance: .
CDR3aa: CASSISIFGNTIYF
CDR3nt: TGTGCCAGTAGTATTAGCATCTTTGGAAACACCATATATTTT

j_gene: TRBJ1-2
d_gene: .
v_gene: TRBV28
abundance: once
CDR3aa: CASSSAGRAPNYGYTF
CDR3nt: TGTGCCAGCAGTTCTGCAGGGAGGGCCCCTAACTATGGCTACACCTTC

j_gene: TRBJ2-7
d_gene: .
v_gene: TRBV6-5
abundance: .
CDR3aa: CASSDRVGSYEQYF
CDR3nt: TGTGCCAGCTCCGACAGAGTGGGGTCCTACGAGCAGTACTTC

j_gene: TRBJ2-1
d_gene: TRBD2
v_gene: TRBV29-1
abundance: few
CDR3aa: CSVGNRDYTLEQFF
CDR3nt: TGCAGCGTCGGGAACCGGGACTATACCCTGGAGCAGTTCTTC

j_gene: TRBJ2-7
d_gene: .
v_gene: TRBV7-8
abundance: .
CDR3aa: CASSLNRDYEQYF
CDR3nt: TGTGCCAGCAGCTTAAACAGGGACTACGAGCAGTACTTC

j_gene: TRBJ1-5
d_gene: .
v_gene: TRBV4-1
abundance: .
CDR3aa: CASSQDFGVGGLKPQHF
CDR3nt: TGCGCCAGCAGCCAAGATTTCGGCGTAGGGGGATTAAAGCCCCAGCATTTT

j_gene: TRBJ2-2
d_gene: TRBD2
v_gene: TRBV7-2
abundance: .
CDR3aa: CASSSRLAGASGELFF
CDR3nt: TGTGCCAGCAGCTCCCGACTAGCGGGGGCCTCCGGGGAGCTGTTTTTT

j_gene: TRBJ1-1
d_gene: .
v_gene: TRBV5-1
abundance: .
CDR3aa: CASSLAAGLNTEAFF
CDR3nt: TGCGCCAGCAGCTTGGCGGCAGGGCTGAACACTGAAGCTTTCTTT

j_gene: TRBJ2-3
d_gene: .
v_gene: TRBV20-1
abundance: .
CDR3aa: CSANHRGYF
CDR3nt: TGCAGTGCAAACCATAGAGGGTATTTT

j_gene: TRBJ2-6
d_gene: TRBD1
v_gene: TRBV15
abundance: once
CDR3aa: CATSRDDRDSGANVLTF
CDR3nt: TGTGCCACCAGCAGGGATGACAGGGACTCTGGGGCCAACGTCCTGACTTTC

j_gene: TRBJ1-1
d_gene: .
v_gene: TRBV21-1
abundance: .
CDR3aa: CASSLWDRANEAFF
CDR3nt: TGTGCCAGCAGCCTTTGGGACAGGGCGAATGAAGCTTTCTTT

j_gene: TRBJ1-5
d_gene: .
v_gene: TRBV24-1
abundance: .
CDR3aa: CATSQGDLSQPQHF
CDR3nt: TGTGCCACCAGTCAAGGGGATCTGAGTCAGCCCCAGCATTTT

j_gene: TRBJ1-2
d_gene: TRBD1
v_gene: TRBV5-5
abundance: .
CDR3aa: CASSLGNRGVYTF
CDR3nt: TGTGCCAGCAGCTTGGGAAACAGGGGAGTCTACACCTTC

j_gene: TRBJ2-3
d_gene: .
v_gene: TRBV7-9
abundance: .
CDR3aa: CASSPKLGLSSTDTQYF
CDR3nt: TGTGCCAGCAGCCCAAAGTTGGGGCTTTCTAGCACAGATACGCAGTATTTT

j_gene: TRBJ1-5
d_gene: .
v_gene: TRBV30
abundance: .
CDR3aa: CAWSVWGTSVGNQPQHF
CDR3nt: TGTGCCTGGAGTGTATGGGGGACAAGTGTAGGCAATCAGCCCCAGCATTTT

j_gene: TRBJ2-2
d_gene: .
v_gene: TRBV10-1
abundance: .
CDR3aa: CASSEYRRNTGELFF
CDR3nt: TGCGCCAGCAGTGAGTATAGGAGGAACACCGGGGAGCTGTTTTTT

j_gene: TRBJ1-3
d_gene: .
v_gene: TRBV7-9
abundance: .
CDR3aa: CASSLGGTGNTIYF
CDR3nt: TGTGCCAGCAGCCTCGGGGGTACTGGAAACACCATATATTTT

j_gene: TRBJ1-4
d_gene: .
v_gene: TRBV2
abundance: .
CDR3aa: CASSDSFLNEKLFF
CDR3nt: TGTGCCAGCAGTGATAGTTTTTTGAATGAAAAACTGTTTTTT

j_gene: TRBJ2-7
d_gene: TRBD2
v_gene: TRBV27
abundance: .
CDR3aa: CASALAGGPYEQYF
CDR3nt: TGTGCCAGCGCACTAGCGGGGGGCCCGTACGAGCAGTACTTC

j_gene: TRBJ1-2
d_gene: TRBD1
v_gene: TRBV5-1
abundance: once
CDR3aa: CASSSTGFYGYTF
CDR3nt: TGCGCCAGCAGCTCGACAGGGTTCTATGGCTACACCTTC

j_gene: TRBJ1-2
d_gene: .
v_gene: TRBV6-5
abundance: .
CDR3aa: CASRQTGGSSYGYTF
CDR3nt: TGTGCCAGCAGGCAGACAGGTGGGAGCAGCTATGGCTACACCTTC

j_gene: TRBJ1-1
d_gene: .
v_gene: TRBV3-1/TRBV3-2
abundance: once
CDR3aa: CASSQDRGVTEAFF
CDR3nt: TGTGCCAGCAGCCAAGATCGGGGGGTTACTGAAGCTTTCTTT

j_gene: TRBJ2-5
d_gene: .
v_gene: TRBV29-1
abundance: .
CDR3aa: CSANAASQETQYF
CDR3nt: TGCAGCGCCAACGCCGCGAGTCAAGAGACCCAGTACTTC